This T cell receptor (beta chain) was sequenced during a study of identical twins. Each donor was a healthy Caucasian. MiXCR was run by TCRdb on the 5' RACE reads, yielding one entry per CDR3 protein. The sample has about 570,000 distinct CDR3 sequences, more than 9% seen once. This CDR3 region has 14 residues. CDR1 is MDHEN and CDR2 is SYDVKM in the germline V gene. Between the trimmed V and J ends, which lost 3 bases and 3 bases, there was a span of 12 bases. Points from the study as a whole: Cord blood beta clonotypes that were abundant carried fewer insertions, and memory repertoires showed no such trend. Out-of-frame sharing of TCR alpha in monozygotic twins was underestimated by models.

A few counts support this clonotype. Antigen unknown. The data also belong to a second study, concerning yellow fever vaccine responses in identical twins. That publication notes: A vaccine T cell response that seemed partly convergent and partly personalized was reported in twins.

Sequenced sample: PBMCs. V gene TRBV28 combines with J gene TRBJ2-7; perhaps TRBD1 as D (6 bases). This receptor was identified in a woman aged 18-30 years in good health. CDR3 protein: CASSFVTGNYEQYF. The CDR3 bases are TGTGCCAGCAGTTTCGTGACAGGCAACTACGAGCAGTACTTC.